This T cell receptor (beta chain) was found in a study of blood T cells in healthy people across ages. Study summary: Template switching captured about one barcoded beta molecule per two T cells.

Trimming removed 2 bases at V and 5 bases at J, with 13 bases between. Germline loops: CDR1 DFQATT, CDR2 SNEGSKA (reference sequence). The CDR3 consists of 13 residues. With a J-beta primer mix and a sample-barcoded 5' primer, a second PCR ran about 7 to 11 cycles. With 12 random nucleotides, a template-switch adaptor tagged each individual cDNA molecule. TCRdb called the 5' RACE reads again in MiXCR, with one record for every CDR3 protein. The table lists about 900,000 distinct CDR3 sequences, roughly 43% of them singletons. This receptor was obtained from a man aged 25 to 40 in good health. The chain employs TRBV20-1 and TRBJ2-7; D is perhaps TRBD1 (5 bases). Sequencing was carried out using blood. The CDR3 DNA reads TGCAGTGCTAGAAGTCCCAGGGTCAACGAGCAGTACTTC. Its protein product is CSARSPRVNEQYF.